This T cell receptor (beta chain) is drawn from a study of breast tumors, draining lymph nodes, adjacent tissues. Study findings and constraints: Compared with lymph nodes, tumors were less diverse; compared with nontumor tissue, more. Tumor T cell lymph node origin was a supported hypothesis, not proven. Luminal-like breast cancer showed significantly higher tumor–nontumor repertoire similarity than basal-like. Findings are consistent with lymph node origin and intratumoral expansion of most tumor T cells.

Germline V CDR1 and CDR2: SGHAT, FQNNGV. This CDR3 spans 13 amino acids. With 6 bases clipped from V and 0 bases from J, the junction kept 2 bases outside the gene matches. Samples came from axillary lymph nodes draining the breast cancer. TCRdb independently ran MiXCR on the multiplex PCR reads; one entry per CDR3 protein. The table lists some 150,000 distinct CDR3 sequences, about 22% of them singletons, with more than 2.5% in the top ten. In this sample, this clonotype turned up many times. The antigen is undetermined. The chain has TRBV11-2 and TRBJ2-7, with 7 nucleotides matching TRBD2. Sequencing was done on a sample of axillary lymph node tissue. The clonotype was recovered from a female donor with breast cancer. Some clones in this sample may be carry-over from other donors' samples. The chain's CDR3 is CASRLAVSYEQYF. The DNA of the CDR3 is TGTGCCAGCAGGCTAGCGGTCTCCTACGAGCAGTACTTC.